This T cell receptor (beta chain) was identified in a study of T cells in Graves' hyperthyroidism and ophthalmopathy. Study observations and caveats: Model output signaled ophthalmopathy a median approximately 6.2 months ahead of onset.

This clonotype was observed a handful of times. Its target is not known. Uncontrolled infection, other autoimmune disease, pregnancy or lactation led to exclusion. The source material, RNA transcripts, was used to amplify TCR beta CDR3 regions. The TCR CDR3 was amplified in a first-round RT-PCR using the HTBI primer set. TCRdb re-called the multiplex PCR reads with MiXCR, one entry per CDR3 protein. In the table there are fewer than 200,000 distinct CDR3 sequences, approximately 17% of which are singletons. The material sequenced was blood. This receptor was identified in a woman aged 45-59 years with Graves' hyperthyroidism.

The CDR3 bases are TGTGCCAGTAGTATATCTAGCCAGACAGGGAAGGGGGGGAACACTGAAGCTTTCTTT. Translated: CASSISSQTGKGGNTEAFF. The rearrangement joins TRBV19 to TRBJ1-1, with TRBD1 matching 7 bases. The V and J ends lost 2 bases and 1 base, in that order; junction bases with no gene match: 16. CDR3 length: 19 residues. Germline assignment: CDR1 LNHDA and CDR2 SQIVND (reference sequence).